These 32 T cell receptor beta chains came from one sample sequenced in a study of graft-versus-host responses after intestinal transplantation. For these TCRs, the target antigens are not known. Using immunoSEQ multiplex PCR, the repertoire was profiled, and TCRdb retains in-frame clones only, with some absent. The repertoire holds about 90,000 clones, with just under 95% as singletons. The sample here was unstimulated CD8+ T cells sorted from spleen or lymph node cells, taken before transplant. These receptors originate from a human donor who was the organ donor for an intestinal transplant.

The chain is built from TRBV27 and TRBJ1-5, with D unresolved. CDR3 length equals 13 residues. Germline V gene lookup returns CDR1 MNHEY and CDR2 SMNVEV (reference sequence). V shed 5 bases and J shed 3 bases, with 8 bases lying between them. The CDR3 loop is CASSPDINQPQHF. CDR3 in DNA: TGTGCCAGCAGTCCCGACATCAATCAGCCCCAGCATTTT.

The V gene is TRBV27, the J gene TRBJ2-6; possibly TRBD2 for D (5 bases). The CDR3 runs 15 residues. V lost 7 bases to trimming and J lost 4 bases, with 14 bases between them. The germline V gene encodes CDR1 MNHEY and CDR2 SMNVEV (reference sequence). DNA for the CDR3: TGTGCCAGCACCTTGGGGAGCCCAGGGGCCAACGTCCTGACTTTC. It is translated as CASTLGSPGANVLTF.

The chain couples TRBV4-2 to TRBJ1-4; possibly TRBD1 for D (5 bases). CDR3 length: 16 residues. The V end was cut by 5 bases, the J end by 3 bases, with 16 bases between. In germline, CDR1 is LGHNA, CDR2 YNFKEQ. The CDR3 spells CASSSHSGDPNEKLFF. In nucleotides, the CDR3 is TGTGCCAGCAGCTCCCATTCGGGGGATCCTAATGAAAAACTGTTTTTT.

This clone is a singleton in its sample. V gene TRBV27 combines with J gene TRBJ2-7, with D possibly TRBD2 on 6 matching bases. The ends were cut back, 7 bases at V and 4 bases at J, with 11 bases in the middle. The CDR3 totals 12 residues. The V gene's germline CDR1 is MNHEY and CDR2 SMNVEV (reference sequence). In DNA, the CDR3 is TGTGCCAGCAACAACGGGGGATACGAGCAGTACTTC. Amino acid sequence: CASNNGGYEQYF.

The rearrangement links TRBV10-3 to TRBJ2-2, with D possibly being TRBD2 (5 bases). The CDR3 totals 14 residues. Germline loops: CDR1 ENHRY, CDR2 SYGVKD. V was cut by 4 bases and J by 0 bases, with 6 bases left in between. CDR3 protein: CAISASPNTGELFF. The CDR3 DNA reads as TGTGCCATCAGTGCTAGCCCGAACACCGGGGAGCTGTTTTTT.

The V and J genes are TRBV27 and TRBJ2-6; 9 nucleotides match TRBD1. The CDR3 consists of 17 residues. Germline V gives CDR1 MNHEY, CDR2 SMNVEV (reference sequence). With 3 bases clipped from V and 0 bases from J, the junction kept 3 bases outside the gene matches. DNA of the CDR3: TGTGCCAGCAGTTTGTGGACAGGGGCCTCTGGGGCCAACGTCCTGACTTTC. Translating it yields CASSLWTGASGANVLTF.

This chain joins TRBV11-2 and TRBJ1-4; 7 nucleotides match TRBD1. The CDR3 loop spans 16 amino acids. CDR1 is SGHAT, CDR2 FQNNGV, per germline. With 1 base clipped from V and 4 bases from J, the junction kept 6 bases outside the gene matches. CDR3 DNA: TGTGCCAGCAGCTTAGGCGGCAGGGGGTTTAATGAAAAACTGTTTTTT. As protein: CASSLGGRGFNEKLFF.

The chain recombines TRBV19 with TRBJ2-2; TRBD1 aligns across 7 bases. In germline, CDR1 is LNHDA, CDR2 SQIVND (reference sequence). The CDR3 spans 13 residues. J gave up 4 bases and V 4 bases, and 0 bases lay outside the gene matches. The CDR3: CASSTGGTGELFF. The DNA of the CDR3 is TGTGCCAGTAGTACAGGGGGCACCGGGGAGCTGTTTTTT.

The V and J genes are TRBV7-9 and TRBJ2-3, with TRBD2 matching over 7 bases. Per germline, CDR1 SEHNR and CDR2 FQNEAQ (reference sequence). The CDR3 is 16 amino acids. V lost 4 bases, J lost 2 bases, and 9 bases stayed unmatched. The CDR3: CASSSAGVHDTDTQYF. The CDR3 region has the DNA TGTGCCAGCAGCTCGGCGGGGGTTCACGACACAGATACGCAGTATTTT. The complete variable domain, with remaining parts taken from reference TRBV7-9 and TRBJ2-3, reads DTGVSQNPRHKITKRGQNVTFRCDPISEHNRLYWYRQTLGQGPEFLTYFQNEAQLEKSRLLSDRFSAERPKGSFSTLEIQRTEQGDSAMYLCASSSAGVHDTDTQYFGPGTRLTVL.

V gene TRBV5-8 combines with J gene TRBJ2-3, with unresolved D. The CDR3 runs to 9 residues. V lost 7 bases and J lost 6, with 3 bases in between. CDR1 SGHTS and CDR2 YDEGEE come from the germline V gene. The CDR3 nucleotides are TGTGCCAGCTCGGATACGCAGTATTTT. It is translated as CASSDTQYF.

The sample holds one count of this clone. J is TRBJ2-5 and V is TRBV5-4, with 12 bases aligning to TRBD2. Trimming took 4 bases from V and 2 from J; bases not matched to a gene: 9. The CDR3 spans 17 residues. CDR1 is SGHNT and CDR2 is YYREEE in the germline V gene (reference sequence). The CDR3 reads CASSVIGLAGPQETQYF. DNA for the CDR3: TGTGCCAGCAGCGTAATCGGACTAGCGGGGCCACAAGAGACCCAGTACTTC.

The chain employs TRBV29-1 and TRBJ2-1; 15 nucleotides match TRBD2. Germline loops: CDR1 SQVTM, CDR2 ANQGSEA. V lost 2 bases and J lost 7; bases outside the gene matches: 15. The CDR3 runs to 19 residues. CDR3 protein: CSVESWGVGLAGGRNEQFF. CDR3 coding DNA: TGCAGCGTTGAAAGCTGGGGGGTAGGACTAGCGGGGGGGCGAAATGAGCAGTTCTTC.

The V and J genes are TRBV7-9 and TRBJ1-5, with D maybe TRBD1 (5 bases). The CDR3 has 15 amino acids. V dropped 5 bases and J dropped 6 bases, with 17 bases sitting between them. Germline-derived CDR1 and CDR2 are SEHNR and FQNEAQ (reference sequence). The CDR3 is CASSQGMGDSQPQHF. The CDR3 coding sequence is TGTGCCAGCAGCCAGGGTATGGGCGATAGTCAGCCCCAGCATTTT.

The chain is built from TRBV27 and TRBJ2-7; D unresolved. The V end lost 2 bases, the J end lost 2 bases, and 10 bases lay between the germline ends. Per the germline V gene, CDR1 is MNHEY and CDR2 is SMNVEV (reference sequence). The CDR3 has 14 residues. CDR3 residues: CASSLGQVPYEQYF. For the CDR3, the DNA is TGTGCCAGCAGTTTAGGGCAGGTCCCCTACGAGCAGTACTTC.

The chain recombines TRBV9 with TRBJ2-1, with 13 bases matching TRBD2. V shed 4 bases and J 4 bases; nucleotides not matched to a gene: 2. This CDR3 has 15 residues. Germline-derived CDR1 and CDR2 are SGDLS and YYNGEE. The CDR3 reads CASSPTSGGYNEQFF. The CDR3 DNA is TGTGCCAGCAGCCCGACTAGCGGGGGGTACAATGAGCAGTTCTTC.

This clone has just a few counts. Other DNA sequences in this specimen translate into the identical CDR3. The rearrangement uses TRBV29-1 and TRBJ1-2; the D is unclear. V lost 4 bases, J lost 8 bases, and 8 bases lay in between. CDR1 is SQVTM and CDR2 is ANQGSEA in the germline V gene. There are 10 residues in the CDR3. CDR3 amino acids: CSVGGYGYTF. The CDR3 DNA reads TGCAGCGTTGGCGGGTACGGCTACACCTTC.

The chain couples TRBV13 to TRBJ2-7; TRBD1 matches 7 bases. The CDR3 covers 16 residues. Germline V CDR1 and CDR2: PRHDT, FYEKMQ (reference sequence). J lost 2 bases, V lost 5 bases, and 12 bases had no gene match. CDR3 protein: CASSGSLGTETYEQYF. The CDR3 bases are TGTGCCAGCAGCGGATCACTCGGGACAGAGACCTACGAGCAGTACTTC. The full variable domain, rest sourced from reference TRBV13 and TRBJ2-7, is AAGVIQSPRHLIKEKRETATLKCYPIPRHDTVYWYQQGPGQDPQFLISFYEKMQSDKGSIPDRFSAQQFSDYHSELNMSSLELGDSALYFCASSGSLGTETYEQYFGPGTRLTVT.

The chain has TRBV6-1 and TRBJ2-7, with 9 bases that match TRBD1. The germline V gene encodes CDR1 MNHNS and CDR2 SASEGT. V dropped 3 bases and J dropped 5; count of bases not matched to a gene: 8. The CDR3 is 15 residues long. CDR3 loop: CASSDWGQGIHEQYF. CDR3 nucleotides: TGTGCCAGCAGTGATTGGGGACAGGGAATCCACGAGCAGTACTTC.

V usage is TRBV5-6 and J usage is TRBJ2-7; the match to TRBD1 covers 10 bases. Germline trimming cut 3 bases from V and 4 bases from J; bases unmatched to any gene: 4. The CDR3 has 14 residues. Germline V gene lookup returns CDR1 SGHDT and CDR2 YYEEEE. Here the CDR3 DNA reads TGTGCCAGCAGCTGGCTGGGACAGGGGTACGAGCAGTACTTC. Amino acids: CASSWLGQGYEQYF. Using reference TRBV5-6 and TRBJ2-7 for the parts outside the CDR3, the full variable domain is DAGVTQSPTHLIKTRGQQVTLRCSPKSGHDTVSWYQQALGQGPQFIFQYYEEEERQRGNFPDRFSGHQFPNYSSELNVNALLLGDSALYLCASSWLGQGYEQYFGPGTRLTVT.

The J gene is TRBJ2-2, the V gene TRBV5-5; D remains unclear. The V gene lost 3 bases and the J gene lost 3 bases, with 12 bases spanning the gap. Germline values: CDR1 SGHKS, CDR2 YYEKEE (reference sequence). This CDR3 contains 15 residues. CDR3 nucleotide sequence: TGTGCCAGCAGCTCCCGGGTCTCGGACACCGGGGAGCTGTTTTTT. It yields the protein CASSSRVSDTGELFF.

The V and J genes are TRBV5-1 and TRBJ1-2; D ambiguous. CDR1 and CDR2 from the germline V gene are SGHRS and YFSETQ. This CDR3 is built from 13 residues. V lost 4 bases and J 4 bases, leaving 11 bases between the germline ends. CDR3 loop: CASSLGEFYGYTF. In DNA form, the CDR3 reads TGCGCCAGCAGCCTAGGAGAATTCTATGGCTACACCTTC.

The chain carries TRBV7-6 and TRBJ1-5; D perhaps matches TRBD1 (5 bases). CDR1 and CDR2 (germline): SGHVS, FNYEAQ. V was clipped by 8 bases and J by 5 bases, with 10 bases between them. This CDR3 contains 12 residues. The CDR3 reads CASGGLDQPQHF. CDR3 bases: TGTGCCAGCGGGGGACTCGATCAGCCCCAGCATTTT.

This clone has only one observation. V is TRBV27 and J is TRBJ2-1; D gene uncertain. CDR3 size: 16 residues. Per the germline V gene, CDR1 is MNHEY and CDR2 is SMNVEV (reference sequence). V was shortened by 3 bases and J by 4 bases, with 16 bases between the two germline ends. For the CDR3, the DNA is TGTGCCAGCAGTTTCCTGGAGCAGCCGCCTTACAATGAGCAGTTCTTC. Translated, it gives CASSFLEQPPYNEQFF.

V and J are TRBV28 and TRBJ2-7; the match to TRBD2 covers 9 bases. Germline V lookup: CDR1 MDHEN, CDR2 SYDVKM. V trimming: 5 bases; J trimming: 2 bases; junction bases outside the gene matches: 7. This CDR3 spans 15 amino acids. The CDR3 is CASSRKREEPYEQYF. The CDR3 nucleotides read TGTGCCAGCAGTCGTAAGCGGGAGGAACCCTACGAGCAGTACTTC.

The chain uses TRBV7-9 and TRBJ2-5, with D possibly being TRBD2 (5 bases). Germline V gene lookup returns CDR1 SEHNR and CDR2 FQNEAQ (reference sequence). Trimming removed 5 bases at V and 5 bases at J, with 21 bases between. The CDR3 runs to 16 residues. The CDR3: CASSPPPAGGMETQYF. CDR3 nucleotides: TGTGCCAGCAGCCCGCCCCCGGCAGGAGGCATGGAGACCCAGTACTTC.

The J gene is TRBJ1-2, the V gene TRBV27, with 10 bases fitting TRBD1. The V gene's germline CDR1 is MNHEY and CDR2 SMNVEV (reference sequence). V lost 4 bases to trimming and J lost 6 bases; unmatched junction nucleotides: 8. This CDR3 contains 15 residues. Here the CDR3 DNA reads TGTGCCAGCAGTTCTGATCGACAGGGGGCGCATGGCTACACCTTC. Translating gives CASSSDRQGAHGYTF.

This rearrangement joins TRBV4-3 to TRBJ1-1; 9 nucleotides line up with TRBD1. With 4 bases clipped from V and 5 bases from J, the junction kept 5 bases outside the gene matches. Germline CDR1 and CDR2: LGHNA and YSLEER. CDR3 length: 14 amino acids. Here the CDR3 reads CASSPTGGSTEAFF. The CDR3 bases are TGCGCCAGCAGCCCGACAGGGGGAAGTACTGAAGCTTTCTTT.

The chain is built from TRBV6-1 and TRBJ2-1; TRBD2 aligns across 10 bases. V was clipped by 4 bases and J by 9 bases; unmatched bases: 0. The CDR3 runs to 12 residues. The germline V gene has CDR1 MNHNS and CDR2 SASEGT. CDR3 in amino acids: CASSGLAGEQFF. The CDR3 DNA is TGTGCCAGCAGTGGACTAGCGGGTGAGCAGTTCTTC.

The rearrangement uses TRBV7-9 and TRBJ2-2, with TRBD2 as a possible D gene (5 bases). V was pared by 5 bases and J by 6 bases, with 13 bases between. The CDR3 extends over 14 amino acids. Germline CDR1 and CDR2: SEHNR and FQNEAQ (reference sequence). CDR3 DNA: TGTGCCAGCAGCCCCGGACTGACTCCCGGGGAGCTGTTTTTT. Protein: CASSPGLTPGELFF.

The chain recombines TRBV27 with TRBJ2-7; 8 positions agree with TRBD2. Trimming took 2 bases from V and 5 from J; bases not matched to a gene: 2. The germline CDR1 and CDR2 sequences are MNHEY and SMNVEV (reference sequence). CDR3 length equals 13 residues. CDR3 in amino acids: CASSLGLAHEQYF. For the CDR3, the DNA is TGTGCCAGCAGTTTAGGACTAGCACACGAGCAGTACTTC.

The V gene is TRBV5-6, the J gene TRBJ2-1; the D is unclear. Germline loops: CDR1 SGHDT, CDR2 YYEEEE. V gave up 5 bases and J gave up 5 bases, with 11 bases separating them. The CDR3 consists of 13 residues. CDR3 DNA sequence: TGTGCCAGCAGTTCCGACCGGGACAATGAGCAGTTCTTC. It translates to CASSSDRDNEQFF.

The gene calls are TRBV23-1 and TRBJ2-1; 10 bases are a match to TRBD2. TRBV23-1 is designated an ORF whose function remains uncertain. The V segment lost 4 bases and the J segment 10 bases; nucleotides outside the gene matches: 22. The CDR3 contains 19 residues. CDR3 coding DNA: TGCGCCAGCAGTCCCCGACAGGGGCGGATACTAGCGGGACCTGGAGAGCAGTTCTTC. Amino acids: CASSPRQGRILAGPGEQFF.